This TCR beta chain is drawn from a study of Ad26.COV2.S vaccination and SARS-CoV-2 variants. Background on the study: The donor was enrolled in the Ad26.COV2.S arm of the COV1001 trial. Doses of Ad26.COV2.S were injected into muscle once or twice, 56 days apart. Study-wide results and limits: The TCR breadth and depth analyses may have produced an underestimate of total T cell responses.

The V gene's germline CDR1 is MNHEY and CDR2 SMNVEV (reference sequence). The V and J ends lost 0 bases and 5 bases, in that order; junction bases with no gene match: 4. This CDR3 comprises 14 residues. Clones were sequenced by immunoSEQ multiplex PCR, and TCRdb holds only the in-frame ones, with some missing. The sample lists about 400,000 clones; around 89% were seen once. This clone was observed at least ten times. Antigen: not known. As for treatment: around 19 received Ad26.COV2.S at low or high dose, single or two shots; roughly five received placebo; per-sample allocation not given. Samples analyzed were those drawn on day 63 after the first vaccine or placebo injection.

This TCR came from a person aged 18 to 65 who received the Ad26.COV2.S COVID-19 vaccine or a placebo. Here the sequenced sample was peripheral blood, taken in a trial of Ad26.COV2.S vaccine versus placebo. V and J are TRBV27 and TRBJ2-7; 7 bases agree with TRBD1. The CDR3 spells CASSLSTGIDEQYF. In DNA form, the CDR3 reads TGTGCCAGCAGTTTATCGACAGGGATCGACGAGCAGTACTTC.